Below are 22 T cell receptor beta chains sequenced from a single sample in a study of T cells of healthy individuals. Each CDR3 protein is one row after TCRdb ran MiXCR on the 5' RACE reads. The table includes tens of thousands of distinct CDR3 sequences, 15% to 20% detected once. All receptors derive from a human donor in good health.

A word on this clonotype: A much larger clone differs from this one at a single base, so this may be a read error. This chain connects TRBV20-1 to TRBJ1-5; D may be TRBD1 (6 bases). CDR3 length: 16 amino acids. Germline CDR1 and CDR2: DFQATT and SNEGSKA (reference sequence). Here the CDR3 reads CSAGDPGGRSDQPQHF. The DNA of the CDR3 is TGCAGTGCTGGAGATCCGGGGGGCCGGAGCGATCAGCCCCAGCATTTT.

CDR3 region: CASSLSGGPGIQYF. The CDR3 DNA sequence: TGTGCCAGCAGTCTCTCGGGGGGACCTGGCATTCAGTACTTC. V and J are TRBV28 and TRBJ2-4; 7 bases line up with TRBD2. Germline V gene sequence: CDR1 MDHEN, CDR2 SYDVKM. The CDR3 has 14 amino acids. V dropped 5 bases and J dropped 9; count of bases not matched to a gene: 10.

This chain joins TRBV29-1 and TRBJ2-7; TRBD2 agrees at 8 bases. The trim removed 7 bases at V and 2 bases at J, leaving 7 bases unmatched. In germline, CDR1 is SQVTM, CDR2 ANQGSEA. The CDR3 spans 13 residues. The CDR3 loop reads CSAVRGGAYEQYF. The DNA of the CDR3 is TGCAGCGCCGTCCGGGGGGGGGCCTACGAGCAGTACTTC.

This clonotype appeared many times. The rearrangement uses TRBV30 and TRBJ2-7; tentatively, D is TRBD1 (5 bases). There are 12 residues in the CDR3. V gave up 8 bases and J gave up 0 bases, with 11 bases separating them. CDR1 and CDR2 from the germline V gene are GTSNPN and SVGIG (reference sequence). Here the CDR3 reads CALGASSYEQYF. The CDR3 nucleotides are TGTGCCCTAGGGGCCTCCTCCTACGAGCAGTACTTC.

This clonotype was counted only a few times. The CDR3 loop reads CSVVRLAGAGGGYNEQFF. The CDR3 DNA is TGCAGCGTCGTACGGCTAGCGGGAGCAGGGGGGGGCTACAATGAGCAGTTCTTC. The chain links TRBV29-1 to TRBJ2-1; the match to TRBD2 covers 10 bases. The V and J ends lost 6 bases and 3 bases, in that order; junction bases with no gene match: 17. Germline V gene sequence: CDR1 SQVTM, CDR2 ANQGSEA. The CDR3 totals 18 residues.

Many counts were recorded for this clonotype. The rearrangement uses TRBV12-3 or TRBV12-4 and TRBJ2-2, with 11 bases fitting TRBD2. V was pared by 6 bases and J by 6 bases, with 9 bases of the junction left unmatched. The CDR3 is 16 residues long. CDR3 nucleotides: TGTGCCAGCAGAACCACTAGCGGGAGTCGCGCCGGGGAGCTGTTTTTT. Translating gives CASRTTSGSRAGELFF.

This clonotype appeared many times. The CDR3: CASSLGAGETYEQYF. For the CDR3, the DNA is TGCGCCAGCAGCTTAGGGGCGGGAGAAACCTACGAGCAGTACTTC. The chain recombines TRBV5-1 with TRBJ2-7; 7 nucleotides agree with TRBD2. The CDR3 contains 15 residues. V was clipped by 2 bases and J by 2 bases; unmatched bases: 7. Germline V gene sequence: CDR1 SGHRS, CDR2 YFSETQ.

At least ten counts were recorded for this clonotype. This chain joins TRBV5-1 and TRBJ2-3, with TRBD2 as a possible D gene (6 bases). Per the germline V gene, CDR1 is SGHRS and CDR2 is YFSETQ. The CDR3 length is 15 residues. The ends were cut back, 0 bases at V and 5 bases at J, with 13 bases in the middle. The CDR3 bases are TGCGCCAGCAGCTTGGACGGCCGGGGAGGAGATACGCAGTATTTT. This translates into CASSLDGRGGDTQYF. The full variable domain, completed using reference TRBV5-1 and TRBJ2-3, is KAGVTQTPRYLIKTRGQQVTLSCSPISGHRSVSWYQQTPGQGLQFLFEYFSETQRNKGNFPGRFSGRQFSNSRSEMNVSTLELGDSALYLCASSLDGRGGDTQYFGPGTRLTVL.

This clonotype has a count of ten or more. The chain joins TRBV4-3 to TRBJ2-3, with TRBD2 matching over 9 bases. V lost 1 base to trimming and J lost 5 bases; unmatched junction nucleotides: 4. Germline V gene data show CDR1 as LGHNA and CDR2 as YSLEER. This CDR3 contains 15 residues. CDR3 amino acids: CASSQALAGVDTQYF. The CDR3 coding sequence is TGCGCCAGCAGCCAAGCTTTAGCGGGAGTAGATACGCAGTATTTT.

This clonotype occurred many times. The chain employs TRBV9 and TRBJ2-3; D remains unclear. Germline V gene sequence: CDR1 SGDLS, CDR2 YYNGEE. The CDR3 is 11 amino acids. With 0 bases removed from V and 5 bases from J, the gap between germline ends came to 1 base. CDR3 nucleotide sequence: TGTGCCAGCAGCGTAGGAGATACGCAGTATTTT. Its translation: CASSVGDTQYF. Complete variable domain (other parts from reference TRBV9 and TRBJ2-3): DSGVTQTPKHLITATGQRVTLRCSPRSGDLSVYWYQQSLDQGLQFLIQYYNGEERAKGNILERFSAQQFPDLHSELNLSSLELGDSALYFCASSVGDTQYFGPGTRLTVL.

This clonotype came up a few times. V and J are TRBV6-5 and TRBJ2-5, with D hard to call. Germline V gene lookup returns CDR1 MNHEY and CDR2 SVGAGI. Deletions cut 0 bases from V and 0 bases from J, with 11 bases between. The CDR3 runs to 16 residues. The CDR3 nucleotides are TGTGCCAGCAGTTACTCTGTTAGACGGAACCAAGAGACCCAGTACTTC. Encoded protein: CASSYSVRRNQETQYF.

V and J are TRBV7-9 and TRBJ2-1; D unresolved. The CDR3 has 13 amino acids. Germline V gene data show CDR1 as SEHNR and CDR2 as FQNEAQ (reference sequence). Trimming took off 0 bases at V and 4 bases at J, with 4 bases between the two ends. This CDR3 is CASSLALYNEQFF. In nucleotides, the CDR3 is TGTGCCAGCAGCTTAGCCCTGTACAATGAGCAGTTCTTC.

The sample holds a few counts of this clonotype. The rearrangement links TRBV6-2 or TRBV6-3 to TRBJ1-6; TRBD1 is a possible D gene (6 bases). In germline, CDR1 is MNHEY, CDR2 SVGEGT. This CDR3 has 16 residues. V was pared by 2 bases and J by 10 bases, with 18 bases between. The CDR3 spells CASSYRTTGVASPLHF. The CDR3 DNA reads as TGTGCCAGCAGTTACCGAACGACAGGAGTCGCCTCACCCCTCCACTTT.

This clonotype showed up just a few times. This rearrangement joins TRBV15 to TRBJ2-7; 8 bases agree with TRBD1. After removal of 4 bases from V and 2 bases from J, the junction contained 4 bases not matched to a gene. The CDR3 runs 14 residues. Germline lookup yields CDR1 LNHNV and CDR2 YYDKDF (reference sequence). The CDR3 bases are TGTGCCACCAGCAAACAGGGGGTTACCTACGAGCAGTACTTC. It translates to CATSKQGVTYEQYF.

In this sample, this clonotype turned up many times. The rearrangement joins TRBV4-2 to TRBJ1-5; no clear D. This CDR3 region has 13 residues. V was cut by 3 bases and J by 5 bases, with 8 bases left in between. Germline lookup yields CDR1 LGHNA and CDR2 YNFKEQ. In DNA, the CDR3 is TGTGCCAGCAGCCATGAGGAGGATCAGCCCCAGCATTTT. It translates to CASSHEEDQPQHF.

This clonotype was counted at least ten times. The gene calls are TRBV3-1 and TRBJ2-5; D is perhaps TRBD1 or TRBD2 (7 bases each). V lost 4 bases, J lost 3 bases, and 18 bases lay in between. The CDR3 is made up of 16 amino acids. Germline CDR1 reads LGHDT; CDR2 reads YNNKEL (reference sequence). CDR3 residues: CASSPGGQDDKETQYF. The CDR3 region has the DNA TGTGCCAGCAGCCCGGGAGGACAGGATGACAAAGAGACCCAGTACTTC.

This clonotype was detected ten times or more. V gene TRBV3-1 combines with J gene TRBJ2-5; D gene uncertain. This CDR3 contains 15 residues. In germline, CDR1 is LGHDT, CDR2 YNNKEL (reference sequence). The V end was cut by 1 base, the J end by 6 bases, with 15 bases between. CDR3 amino acids: CASSQVIGPGKTQYF. The CDR3 DNA is TGTGCCAGCAGCCAAGTAATCGGGCCCGGAAAGACCCAGTACTTC.

This clonotype has just a few counts. The chain is built from TRBV28 and TRBJ2-3; 12 positions agree with TRBD1. Losses at the gene ends were 7 bases for V and 5 bases for J; bases not matched to a gene: 7. The CDR3 totals 15 residues. Germline V gene data show CDR1 as MDHEN and CDR2 as SYDVKM. This chain's CDR3 is CASNSRDRGLDTQYF. CDR3 nucleotides: TGTGCCAGCAACAGCCGGGACAGGGGGCTAGATACGCAGTATTTT.

This clonotype appeared many times. CDR3 sequence: CASSLVVASDTQYF. The CDR3 DNA reads as TGTGCCAGCAGCTTAGTGGTAGCTTCGGATACGCAGTATTTT. J is TRBJ2-3 and V is TRBV7-6; no clear D gene. The V and J ends lost 1 base and 6 bases respectively, with 11 bases between them. CDR1 and CDR2 from the germline V gene are SGHVS and FNYEAQ. This CDR3 has 14 residues.

The genes are TRBV4-3 and TRBJ2-2; TRBD2 is a possible D gene (6 bases). The CDR3 has 15 residues. V gave up 0 bases and J gave up 5 bases, with 10 bases separating them. CDR1 LGHNA and CDR2 YSLEER come from the germline V gene. The CDR3 nucleotides read TGCGCCAGCAGCCAAGATTCCGGGGGAACCGGGGAGCTGTTTTTT. Its translation is CASSQDSGGTGELFF.

The V gene is TRBV2, the J gene TRBJ2-7; a weak D match, TRBD2 (6 bases). The CDR3 sequence is 16 residues long. V lost 1 base and J lost 0, with 13 bases in between. Germline loops: CDR1 SNHLY, CDR2 FYNNEI. This CDR3 reads CASSEDGLASSYEQYF. In nucleotides, the CDR3 is TGTGCCAGCAGTGAAGATGGCCTAGCGAGCTCCTACGAGCAGTACTTC.

This clonotype was picked up one time. A much larger clone is a single base away; this may be a read error. The CDR3, as DNA: TGCGGTGCTAAGGACGGGCCCTACGAGCAGTACTTC. It specifies CGAKDGPYEQYF. The chain is built from TRBV20-1 and TRBJ2-7, with D uncertain. CDR1 is DFQATT, CDR2 SNEGSKA, per germline (reference sequence). The CDR3 has 12 amino acids.